The 32 T cell receptor beta chains in this list originate from one sample, sequenced in a study of beta chain features in type 1 diabetes. Expressed TCRB transcripts were sequenced after all isolated RNA was converted to cDNA. TCRdb keeps only in-frame clones here, not all; method: immunoSEQ multiplex PCR. Among about half a million clones listed, around 10% were seen once. Input material: naive CD4+ T cells from blood. These receptor sequences come from a woman under 30 in good health.

Remarks on this clone: A read error is possible here, since a much larger clone lies one base away. The chain recombines TRBV7-9 with TRBJ2-5, with unresolved D. The V end was cut by 4 bases, the J end by 4 bases, with 4 bases between. The CDR3 has 11 amino acids. Germline loops: CDR1 SEHNR, CDR2 FQNEAQ (reference sequence). This CDR3 reads CASSWGETQYF. Here the CDR3 DNA reads TGTGCCAGCAGCTGGGGAGAGACCCAGTACTTC.

This clone was seen a handful of times. The rearrangement joins TRBV5-4 to TRBJ2-1; 8 bases agree with TRBD1. The V segment lost 4 bases and the J segment 0 bases; nucleotides outside the gene matches: 3. The CDR3 covers 15 residues. From germline, CDR1 is SGHNT and CDR2 YYREEE (reference sequence). The CDR3 spells CASSIDRGSYNEQFF. In nucleotides, the CDR3 is TGTGCCAGCAGCATTGACAGGGGCTCCTACAATGAGCAGTTCTTC.

This clone was seen a few times. Here the CDR3 reads CASKYDSFSYNEQFF. CDR3 coding DNA: TGTGCCAGCAAATATGACAGTTTCTCCTACAATGAGCAGTTCTTC. The chain is built from TRBV28 and TRBJ2-1; D might be TRBD1 (5 bases). Germline V gene lookup returns CDR1 MDHEN and CDR2 SYDVKM. The CDR3 has 15 residues. V gave up 7 bases and J gave up 0 bases, with 13 bases separating them. Full variable domain (rest looked up from reference TRBV28 and TRBJ2-1): DVKVTQSSRYLVKRTGEKVFLECVQDMDHENMFWYRQDPGLGLRLIYFSYDVKMKEKGDIPEGYSVSREKKERFSLILESASTNQTSMYLCASKYDSFSYNEQFFGPGTRLTVL.

The chain recombines TRBV5-1 with TRBJ2-1; 9 positions match TRBD2. Losses at the gene ends were 4 bases for V and 4 bases for J; bases not matched to a gene: 12. The CDR3 covers 17 residues. Germline V gene sequence: CDR1 SGHRS, CDR2 YFSETQ. The CDR3 region has the DNA TGCGCCAGCAGCCTTCGGCCCCGGACTAGCGAATACAATGAGCAGTTCTTC. This codes for CASSLRPRTSEYNEQFF.

This clone was seen a handful of times. The V gene is TRBV5-1, the J gene TRBJ2-1; the D gene is possibly TRBD2 (6 bases). Trimming pared 3 bases from V and 3 bases from J, leaving 13 bases between. Germline CDR1 and CDR2: SGHRS and YFSETQ. This CDR3 spans 15 amino acids. The CDR3 DNA reads as TGCGCCAGCAGCTCCGGAGGGTCCAGCTACAATGAGCAGTTCTTC. Protein product: CASSSGGSSYNEQFF.

This clone was picked up a small number of times. The CDR3 sequence is CASSLTQGPYEQYV. DNA of the CDR3: TGTGCCAGCAGCCTAACCCAGGGACCCTACGAGCAGTACGTC. The chain recombines TRBV4-2 with TRBJ2-7; D tentatively fits TRBD1 or TRBD2 (5 bases each). CDR1 is LGHNA and CDR2 is YNFKEQ in the germline V gene. The CDR3 is 14 amino acids. V was pared by 4 bases and J by 2 bases, with 12 bases between.

The chain links TRBV9 to TRBJ1-3; D call uncertain. The CDR3 contains 14 residues. Germline values: CDR1 SGDLS, CDR2 YYNGEE. V shed 4 bases and J shed 4 bases, with 12 bases lying between them. The DNA for the CDR3 is TGTGCCAGCAGCACTCTTTACCAGGGAAACACCATATATTTT. Protein product: CASSTLYQGNTIYF.

The sample holds a few counts of this clone. The rearrangement joins TRBV4-1 to TRBJ1-1; D possibly corresponds to TRBD1 (5 bases). The germline CDR1 and CDR2 sequences are MGHRA and YSYEKL. V lost 4 bases, J lost 5 bases, and 17 bases lay in between. CDR3 length: 15 amino acids. Written as DNA, the CDR3 is TGCGCCAGCAGCCCGAACAGAGGGGCTGGGACTGAAGCTTTCTTT. Protein: CASSPNRGAGTEAFF.

V gene TRBV4-3 combines with J gene TRBJ2-1, with unresolved D. V lost 1 base and J 5 bases, leaving 12 bases between the germline ends. Per the germline V gene, CDR1 is LGHNA and CDR2 is YSLEER. The CDR3 runs 15 residues. The CDR3, as DNA: TGCGCCAGCAGCCAAGGGTTCTTTGGGAACAATGAGCAGTTCTTC. The encoded protein is CASSQGFFGNNEQFF.

This clone showed up just a few times. The chain combines TRBV7-8 with TRBJ1-4; D not certain. CDR3 length: 17 residues. V shed 4 bases and J shed 0 bases, with 15 bases lying between them. Per the germline V gene, CDR1 is SGHVS and CDR2 is FQNEAQ. CDR3 in DNA: TGTGCCAGCAGCTCTAGGAGCGCTATTGCAACTAATGAAAAACTGTTTTTT. Protein product: CASSSRSAIATNEKLFF.

This clone has a handful of counts. This chain links TRBV18 with TRBJ2-2; D unresolved. The length of the CDR3 is 15 residues. Germline V gene lookup returns CDR1 KGHSH and CDR2 LQKENI. Between the trimmed V and J ends, which lost 1 base and 3 bases, there was a span of 9 bases. In DNA, the CDR3 is TGTGCCAGCTCACCACGAGTCACCTACACCGGGGAGCTGTTTTTT. Translated, it gives CASSPRVTYTGELFF.

This clone was observed a few times. This chain connects TRBV7-2 to TRBJ2-6, with D possibly TRBD2 on 5 matching bases. V dropped 5 bases and J dropped 1 base, with 9 bases sitting between them. The CDR3 contains 15 residues. Germline values: CDR1 SGHTA, CDR2 FQGNSA. For the CDR3, the DNA is TGTGCCAGCAGCCCTTCGGGATCTGGGGCCAACGTCCTGACTTTC. This sequence encodes CASSPSGSGANVLTF.

The chain employs TRBV27 and TRBJ2-2; D gene uncertain. V was shortened by 3 bases and J by 4 bases, with 6 bases between the two germline ends. The length of the CDR3 is 13 residues. CDR1 is MNHEY, CDR2 SMNVEV, per germline (reference sequence). CDR3 DNA sequence: TGTGCCAGCAGTTTCAAGGTCACCGGGGAGCTGTTTTTT. It yields the protein CASSFKVTGELFF.

The CDR3 sequence is CASIPSSAELNEQYV. The CDR3, as DNA: TGTGCCAGCATCCCTAGCTCGGCTGAACTCAACGAGCAGTACGTC. J is TRBJ2-7 and V is TRBV28; D might be TRBD2 (5 bases). The CDR3 loop spans 15 amino acids. Trimming removed 7 bases from V and 5 bases from J, with 21 bases in between. Germline assignment: CDR1 MDHEN and CDR2 SYDVKM.

This clone appeared a few times. V gene TRBV29-1 combines with J gene TRBJ2-3; 8 bases agree with TRBD2. The germline CDR1 and CDR2 sequences are SQVTM and ANQGSEA. The CDR3 length is 14 residues. V shed 5 bases and J 2 bases; nucleotides not matched to a gene: 6. The CDR3: CSVSGTSSTDTQYF. The CDR3 bases are TGCAGCGTTTCCGGGACTAGTTCCACAGATACGCAGTATTTT.

The chain links TRBV5-1 to TRBJ2-1; 7 nucleotides agree with TRBD2. After removal of 3 bases from V and 1 base from J, the junction contained 7 bases not matched to a gene. Germline V lookup: CDR1 SGHRS, CDR2 YFSETQ. The CDR3 is 16 amino acids. CDR3 bases: TGCGCCAGCAGCTCGGTAGTGGGAGGGTCCTACAATGAGCAGTTCTTC. Amino acid sequence: CASSSVVGGSYNEQFF. The full variable domain, its missing parts supplied by reference TRBV5-1 and TRBJ2-1, is KAGVTQTPRYLIKTRGQQVTLSCSPISGHRSVSWYQQTPGQGLQFLFEYFSETQRNKGNFPGRFSGRQFSNSRSEMNVSTLELGDSALYLCASSSVVGGSYNEQFFGPGTRLTVL.

The chain has TRBV11-3 and TRBJ2-5; D ambiguous. This CDR3 contains 15 residues. Per the germline V gene, CDR1 is SGHNT and CDR2 is YENEEA. With 4 bases removed from V and 5 bases from J, the gap between germline ends came to 17 bases. In DNA form, the CDR3 reads TGTGCCAGCAGCTCCGGCCCCGGGCCCGAGGAGACCCAGTACTTC. Translating gives CASSSGPGPEETQYF.

This clone has just a few counts. The V and J genes are TRBV27 and TRBJ1-2; tentative D call: TRBD1 (5 bases). This CDR3 is built from 15 residues. The germline V and J ends were trimmed by 5 bases and 7 bases, with 20 bases remaining between them. Looked up from germline, CDR1 is MNHEY and CDR2 is SMNVEV (reference sequence). The CDR3 nucleotides are TGTGCCAGCAGTACCCGCACGGACCTAAGGGGTGGCTACACCTTC. It encodes CASSTRTDLRGGYTF.

This clone was found once. The chain uses TRBV27 and TRBJ1-5, with 8 positions matching TRBD1. The CDR3 length is 17 residues. V shed 5 bases and J 2 bases; nucleotides not matched to a gene: 11. From germline, CDR1 is MNHEY and CDR2 SMNVEV (reference sequence). The CDR3 nucleotides read TGTGCCAGCAGTCCTCGGACAGGGAAAAGGGGCAATCAGCCCCAGCATTTT. Protein sequence: CASSPRTGKRGNQPQHF.

CDR3 nucleotide sequence: TGCAGCGTTACCCACCTGGACAGGGGAATCGGGGAGCTGTTTTTT. It codes for CSVTHLDRGIGELFF. The rearrangement links TRBV29-1 to TRBJ2-2; 9 bases are a match to TRBD1. Losses at the gene ends were 5 bases for V and 7 bases for J; bases not matched to a gene: 11. This CDR3 has 15 amino acids. From germline, CDR1 is SQVTM and CDR2 ANQGSEA.

This clone was found a few times. The chain recombines TRBV2 with TRBJ2-1, with a tentative D call TRBD2 (6 bases). This CDR3 comprises 13 residues. Trimming removed 9 bases at V and 2 bases at J, with 11 bases between. The germline V gene encodes CDR1 SNHLY and CDR2 FYNNEI. In nucleotides, the CDR3 is TGTGCCAGTGCGTGGAGGGCCTACAATGAGCAGTTCTTC. Its protein product is CASAWRAYNEQFF.

This sequence joins TRBV4-3 and TRBJ2-3; D unresolved. The germline CDR1 and CDR2 sequences are LGHNA and YSLEER. CDR3 size: 15 residues. V lost 2 bases and J 0 bases, leaving 9 bases between the germline ends. The CDR3 nucleotides read TGCGCCAGCAGCCAAAGGGCCTTTAGCACAGATACGCAGTATTTT. Its protein is CASSQRAFSTDTQYF.

The V and J genes are TRBV4-3 and TRBJ2-1; 8 bases are shared with TRBD2. Germline V gene data show CDR1 as LGHNA and CDR2 as YSLEER. The length of the CDR3 is 19 residues. With 0 bases clipped from V and 5 bases from J, the junction kept 15 bases outside the gene matches. The DNA of the CDR3 is TGCGCCAGCAGCCAAGAAACAGGGATATGGCGGGAGGTGAACAATGAGCAGTTCTTC. As protein: CASSQETGIWREVNNEQFF.

This rearrangement joins TRBV2 to TRBJ2-7; perhaps TRBD1 as D (6 bases). Between the trimmed V and J ends, which lost 5 bases and 4 bases, there was a span of 9 bases. Germline V gene lookup returns CDR1 SNHLY and CDR2 FYNNEI. The CDR3 covers 12 residues. In DNA, the CDR3 is TGTGCCAGCAGTCCCACAGGGTACGAGCAGTACGTC. Its protein product is CASSPTGYEQYV.

This clone was observed a handful of times. The chain couples TRBV9 to TRBJ2-3; unclear D gene. CDR1 is SGDLS, CDR2 YYNGEE, per germline. Between the trimmed V and J ends, which lost 1 base and 8 bases, there was a span of 8 bases. This CDR3 region has 12 residues. The CDR3 reads CASSVRRGTQYF. The CDR3 nucleotides read TGTGCCAGCAGCGTACGTAGAGGTACGCAGTATTTT.

The chain couples TRBV30 to TRBJ2-3; D perhaps matches TRBD2 (5 bases). Trimming took 1 base from V and 3 from J, leaving 11 bases between them. From germline, CDR1 is GTSNPN and CDR2 SVGIG (reference sequence). The CDR3 spans 14 residues. CDR3 residues: CAWSAPVATDTQYF. CDR3 nucleotides: TGTGCCTGGAGTGCCCCCGTAGCGACAGATACGCAGTATTTT.

This clone was counted once. This chain joins TRBV6-1 and TRBJ1-2; D call uncertain. CDR3 length equals 14 residues. Germline V gene lookup returns CDR1 MNHNS and CDR2 SASEGT. Between the trimmed V and J ends, which lost 5 bases and 1 base, there was a span of 11 bases. CDR3 coding DNA: TGTGCCAGCAGTAGTACCGGAATTAACTATGGCTACACCTTC. Translating gives CASSSTGINYGYTF.

This clone was seen a few times. The chain uses TRBV30 and TRBJ1-1, with no clear D. The germline CDR1 and CDR2 sequences are GTSNPN and SVGIG (reference sequence). V lost 2 bases to trimming and J lost 0 bases, with 13 bases between them. The CDR3 runs 15 residues. The CDR3 is CAWSRRRVMNTEAFF. CDR3 coding DNA: TGTGCCTGGAGTAGACGTCGGGTTATGAACACTGAAGCTTTCTTT.

The chain joins TRBV27 to TRBJ2-1; TRBD2 matches at 10 bases. V lost 5 bases to trimming and J lost 2 bases; unmatched junction nucleotides: 3. Looked up from germline, CDR1 is MNHEY and CDR2 is SMNVEV (reference sequence). The CDR3 length is 15 residues. DNA for the CDR3: TGTGCCAGCAGTCGAGCGGGAGGGCCCTACAATGAGCAGTTCTTC. Translating it yields CASSRAGGPYNEQFF.

This rearrangement joins TRBV15 to TRBJ2-2; no firm D call. The CDR3 length is 16 residues. V lost 0 bases, J lost 0 bases, and 8 bases lay in between. Looked up from germline, CDR1 is LNHNV and CDR2 is YYDKDF (reference sequence). CDR3 nucleotides: TGTGCCACCAGCAGAGAGCACACCCCGAACACCGGGGAGCTGTTTTTT. Translating gives CATSREHTPNTGELFF.

With regard to this clone: One end of the junction varies from germline; a read error may be responsible. The chain is built from TRBV19 and TRBJ2-1, with 9 positions matching TRBD1. Germline CDR1 reads LNHDA; CDR2 reads SQIVND (reference sequence). The CDR3 consists of 14 residues. The CDR3, as DNA: TGTGCCAGTAGTACCGGACAGGGGTACAGTGAGCAGTTCTTC. This sequence encodes CASSTGQGYSEQFF. Using reference TRBV19 and TRBJ2-1 for the parts outside the CDR3, the full variable domain is DGGITQSPKYLFRKEGQNVTLSCEQNLNHDAMYWYRQDPGQGLRLIYYSQIVNDFQKGDIAEGYSVSREKKESFPLTVTSAQKNPTAFYLCASSTGQGYSEQFFGPGTRLTVL.

This clone occurred a few times. This chain uses TRBV15 with TRBJ2-7; D may be TRBD1 (5 bases). This CDR3 comprises 16 residues. Germline-derived CDR1 and CDR2 are LNHNV and YYDKDF (reference sequence). V was trimmed by 3 bases and J by 2 bases, leaving 17 bases between them. CDR3 residues: CATSRVAGKITYEQYF. The CDR3 DNA reads as TGTGCCACCAGCAGGGTAGCAGGGAAGATCACCTACGAGCAGTACTTC.